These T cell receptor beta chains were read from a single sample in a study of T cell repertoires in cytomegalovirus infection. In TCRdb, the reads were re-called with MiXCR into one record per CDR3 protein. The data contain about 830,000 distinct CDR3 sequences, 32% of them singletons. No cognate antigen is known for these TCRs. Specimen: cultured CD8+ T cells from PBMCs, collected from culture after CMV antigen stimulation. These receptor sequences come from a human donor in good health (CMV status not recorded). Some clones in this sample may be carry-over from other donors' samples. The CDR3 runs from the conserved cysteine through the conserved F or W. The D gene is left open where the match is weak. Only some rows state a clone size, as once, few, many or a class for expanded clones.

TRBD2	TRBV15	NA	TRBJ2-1	CATSIRGGGNNEQFF	TGTGCCACCAGCATCAGGGGCGGGGGGAACAATGAGCAGTTCTTC
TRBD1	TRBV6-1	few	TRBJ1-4	CASRPLVTGGEKLFF	TGTGCCAGCAGGCCCCTAGTGACAGGGGGTGAAAAACTGTTTTTT
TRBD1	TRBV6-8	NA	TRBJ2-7	CASSYSGQGPVIYEQYF	TGTGCCAGCAGTTACTCGGGACAGGGTCCTGTTATCTACGAGCAGTACTTC
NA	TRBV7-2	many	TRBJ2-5	CASSLGVGDGETQYF	TGTGCCAGCAGCTTAGGTGTAGGGGATGGAGAGACCCAGTACTTC
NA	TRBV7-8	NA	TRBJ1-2	CASNPQHLGWGGYTF	TGTGCCAGCAACCCCCAACATTTAGGGTGGGGAGGCTACACCTTC
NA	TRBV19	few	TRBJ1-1	CASSQGHEAFF	TGTGCCAGTAGCCAGGGACATGAAGCTTTCTTT
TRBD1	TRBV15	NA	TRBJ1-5	CATTLTGIGQPQHF	TGTGCCACAACCCTGACAGGGATCGGGCAGCCCCAGCATTTT
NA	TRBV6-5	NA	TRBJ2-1	CASKPGTTYNEQFF	TGTGCCAGCAAGCCCGGGACAACCTACAATGAGCAGTTCTTC
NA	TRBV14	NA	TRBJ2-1	CASSQQTVPLGNEQFF	TGTGCCAGCAGCCAACAAACAGTACCCCTAGGGAATGAGCAGTTCTTC
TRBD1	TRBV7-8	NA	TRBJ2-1	CASSTRQGVDSEQFF	TGTGCCAGCAGCACCCGACAGGGAGTCGACAGTGAGCAGTTCTTC
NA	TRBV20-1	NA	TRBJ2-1	CSARNPFDEQFF	TGCAGTGCTAGGAACCCATTCGATGAGCAGTTCTTC
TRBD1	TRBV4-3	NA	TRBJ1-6	CASSQGGGQGSSPLHF	TGCGCCAGCAGCCAAGGGGGGGGACAGGGCTCTTCACCCCTCCACTTT
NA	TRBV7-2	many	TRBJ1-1	CASSLRVEAFF	TGTGCCAGCAGCTTACGAGTAGAAGCTTTCTTT
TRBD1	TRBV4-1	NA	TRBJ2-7	CASSHQQGVYEQYF	TGCGCCAGCAGCCACCAACAGGGGGTCTACGAGCAGTACTTC
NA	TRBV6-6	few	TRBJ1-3	CASKGIWGVDGNTIYF	TGTGCCAGCAAGGGAATATGGGGAGTGGATGGAAACACCATATATTTT
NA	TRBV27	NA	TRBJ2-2	CASSIGQSTGELFF	TGTGCCAGCAGCATAGGGCAGTCCACCGGGGAGCTGTTTTTT
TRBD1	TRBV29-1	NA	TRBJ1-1	CSAGTEGTEAFF	TGCAGCGCCGGGACAGAGGGTACTGAAGCTTTCTTT
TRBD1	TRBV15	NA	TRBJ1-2	CATSRSRQGAEGYTF	TGTGCCACCAGCAGATCCCGACAGGGGGCGGAGGGCTACACCTTC
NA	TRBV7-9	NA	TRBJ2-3	CASSSDSSSTDTQYF	TGTGCCAGCAGCTCAGACAGTTCTAGCACAGATACGCAGTATTTT
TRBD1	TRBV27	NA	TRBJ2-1	CASSLKAGGAYNEQFF	TGTGCCAGCAGTTTAAAGGCAGGGGGCGCCTACAATGAGCAGTTCTTC